This T cell receptor beta chain was sequenced for a study of blood T cell repertoires in COVID-19. The overall study: Spain, Italy and the United States supplied samples that represented acute and convalescent COVID-19. From T cells, B-cell-depleted T cells, or PBMCs came the material, which was cDNA or gDNA.

Germline-derived CDR1 and CDR2 are MDHEN and SYDVKM. The ends were cut back, 5 bases at V and 10 bases at J, with 15 bases in the middle. The CDR3 loop spans 14 amino acids. In the source study's methods: Scientists estimated how many nucleated cells there were by amplifying reference gene primers. Libraries were prepared by immunoSEQ multiplex PCR; TCRdb keeps only in-frame clonotypes and omits some of them. V and J calls and clone size are those listed in that table; D and trimming were worked out from the DNA. The sample carries over 200,000 clones, 88% recorded once. The sequencing input was peripheral blood. The gene calls are TRBV28 and TRBJ1-6, with a weak D call TRBD1 (6 bases). This clonotype was obtained from a woman in her fifties or sixties with acute or convalescent COVID-19. This CDR3 reads CASSPQGRQSPLHF. The CDR3 bases are TGTGCCAGCAGTCCTCAGGGGAGACAATCACCCCTCCACTTT. Variable domain in full (rest from reference TRBV28 and TRBJ1-6): DVKVTQSSRYLVKRTGEKVFLECVQDMDHENMFWYRQDPGLGLRLIYFSYDVKMKEKGDIPEGYSVSREKKERFSLILESASTNQTSMYLCASSPQGRQSPLHFGNGTRLTVT.